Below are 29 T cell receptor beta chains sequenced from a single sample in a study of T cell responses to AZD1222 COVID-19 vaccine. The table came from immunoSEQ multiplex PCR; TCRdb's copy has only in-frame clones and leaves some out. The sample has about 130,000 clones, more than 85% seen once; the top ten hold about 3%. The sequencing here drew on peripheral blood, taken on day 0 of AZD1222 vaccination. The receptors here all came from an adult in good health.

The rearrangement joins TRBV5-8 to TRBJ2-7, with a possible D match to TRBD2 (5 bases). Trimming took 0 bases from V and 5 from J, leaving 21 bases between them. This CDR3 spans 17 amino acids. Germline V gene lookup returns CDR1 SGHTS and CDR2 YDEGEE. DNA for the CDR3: TGTGCCAGCAGCTTGGACACTCAGAGGGAGCTTGGAGACGAGCAGTACTTC. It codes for CASSLDTQRELGDEQYF.

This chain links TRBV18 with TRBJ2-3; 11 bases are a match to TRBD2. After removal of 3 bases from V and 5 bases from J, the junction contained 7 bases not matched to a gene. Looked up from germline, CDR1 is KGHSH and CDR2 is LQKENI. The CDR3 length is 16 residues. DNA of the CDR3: TGTGCCAGCTCACCTGAACTAGCGGGAGTGGGAGATACGCAGTATTTT. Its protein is CASSPELAGVGDTQYF.

CDR3 in DNA: TGTGCCAGCAGCTTAGATGGGGAGCTGTTTTTT. It translates to CASSLDGELFF. The chain has TRBV7-2 and TRBJ2-2; no reliable D call. Germline CDR1 reads SGHTA; CDR2 reads FQGNSA. This CDR3 comprises 11 residues. V lost 1 base, J lost 8 bases, and 2 bases lay in between.

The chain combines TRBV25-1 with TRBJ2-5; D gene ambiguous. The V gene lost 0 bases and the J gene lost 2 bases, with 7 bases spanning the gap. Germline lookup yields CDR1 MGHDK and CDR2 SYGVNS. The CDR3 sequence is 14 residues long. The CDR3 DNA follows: TGTGCCAGCAGTGAATATAGCACTCAAGAGACCCAGTACTTC. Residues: CASSEYSTQETQYF.

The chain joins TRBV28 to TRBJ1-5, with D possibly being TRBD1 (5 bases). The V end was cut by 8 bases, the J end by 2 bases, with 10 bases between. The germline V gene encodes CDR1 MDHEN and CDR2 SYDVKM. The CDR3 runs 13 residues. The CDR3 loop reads CASGGVGNQPQHF. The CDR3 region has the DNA TGTGCCAGCGGGGGGGTCGGCAATCAGCCCCAGCATTTT. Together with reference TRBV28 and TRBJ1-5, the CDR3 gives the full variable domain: DVKVTQSSRYLVKRTGEKVFLECVQDMDHENMFWYRQDPGLGLRLIYFSYDVKMKEKGDIPEGYSVSREKKERFSLILESASTNQTSMYLCASGGVGNQPQHFGDGTRLSIL.

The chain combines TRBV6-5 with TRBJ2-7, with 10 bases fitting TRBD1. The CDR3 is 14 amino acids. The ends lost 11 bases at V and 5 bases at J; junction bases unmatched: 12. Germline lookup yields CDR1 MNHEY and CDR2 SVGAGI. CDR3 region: CAASYGTGANEQYF. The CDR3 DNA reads TGTGCCGCCTCCTACGGGACAGGGGCTAACGAGCAGTACTTC.

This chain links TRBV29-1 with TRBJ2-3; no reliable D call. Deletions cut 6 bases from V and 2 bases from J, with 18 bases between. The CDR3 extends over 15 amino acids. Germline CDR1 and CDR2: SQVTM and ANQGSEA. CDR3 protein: CSVNLISRPTDTQYF. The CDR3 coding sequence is TGCAGCGTCAATCTAATCTCGCGGCCCACAGATACGCAGTATTTT.

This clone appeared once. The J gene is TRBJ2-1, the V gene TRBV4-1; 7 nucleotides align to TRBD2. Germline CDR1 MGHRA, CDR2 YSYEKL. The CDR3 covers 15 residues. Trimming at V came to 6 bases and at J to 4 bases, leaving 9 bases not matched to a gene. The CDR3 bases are TGCGCCAGCAGACCCCTAGCGGAGGCATACAATGAGCAGTTCTTC. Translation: CASRPLAEAYNEQFF.

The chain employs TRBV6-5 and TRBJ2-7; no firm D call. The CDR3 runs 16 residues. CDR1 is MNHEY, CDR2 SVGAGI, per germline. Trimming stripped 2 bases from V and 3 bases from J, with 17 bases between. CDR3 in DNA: TGTGCCAGCAGTTACGGGGTTCGGACCAGAGGCTACGAGCAGTACTTC. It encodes CASSYGVRTRGYEQYF.

DNA of the CDR3: TGTGCCAGCAGCTCACCCACAAAACAGGGTTCAGGCTACACCTTC. It is translated as CASSSPTKQGSGYTF. The V call is TRBV7-2, the J call TRBJ1-2; D might be TRBD1 (6 bases). V was shortened by 4 bases and J by 8 bases, with 20 bases between the two germline ends. The germline V gene has CDR1 SGHTA and CDR2 FQGNSA. The CDR3 loop spans 15 amino acids.

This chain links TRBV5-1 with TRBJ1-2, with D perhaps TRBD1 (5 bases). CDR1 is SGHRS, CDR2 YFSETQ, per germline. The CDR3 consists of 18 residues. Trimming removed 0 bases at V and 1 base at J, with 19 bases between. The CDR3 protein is CASSLVGFGAQINYGYTF. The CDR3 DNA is TGCGCCAGCAGCTTGGTCGGGTTTGGGGCCCAGATTAACTATGGCTACACCTTC.

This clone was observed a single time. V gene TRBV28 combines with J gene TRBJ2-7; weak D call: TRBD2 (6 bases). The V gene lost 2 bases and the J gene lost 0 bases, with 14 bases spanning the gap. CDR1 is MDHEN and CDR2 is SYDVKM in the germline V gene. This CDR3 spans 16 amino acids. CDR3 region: CASSLPPGRSSYEQYF. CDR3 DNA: TGTGCCAGCAGTTTACCACCAGGGAGGAGCTCCTACGAGCAGTACTTC.

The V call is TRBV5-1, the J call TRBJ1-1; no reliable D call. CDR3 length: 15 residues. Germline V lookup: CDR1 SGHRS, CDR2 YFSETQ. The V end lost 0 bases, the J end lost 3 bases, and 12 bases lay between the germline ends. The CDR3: CASSLGSTTYTEAFF. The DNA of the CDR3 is TGCGCCAGCAGCTTGGGGTCCACGACGTACACTGAAGCTTTCTTT.

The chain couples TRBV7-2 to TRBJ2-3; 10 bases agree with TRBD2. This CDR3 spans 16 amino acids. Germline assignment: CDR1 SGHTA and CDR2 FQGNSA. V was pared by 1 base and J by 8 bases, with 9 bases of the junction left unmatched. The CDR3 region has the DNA TGTGCCAGCAGCTTAGACGGCCTAGCGGGAGAATTTACGCAGTATTTT. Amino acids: CASSLDGLAGEFTQYF.

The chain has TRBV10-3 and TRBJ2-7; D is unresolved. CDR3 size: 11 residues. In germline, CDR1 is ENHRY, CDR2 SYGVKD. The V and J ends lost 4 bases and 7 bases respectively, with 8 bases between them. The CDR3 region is CAISGFEEQYF. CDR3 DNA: TGTGCCATCAGTGGGTTTGAAGAGCAGTACTTC.

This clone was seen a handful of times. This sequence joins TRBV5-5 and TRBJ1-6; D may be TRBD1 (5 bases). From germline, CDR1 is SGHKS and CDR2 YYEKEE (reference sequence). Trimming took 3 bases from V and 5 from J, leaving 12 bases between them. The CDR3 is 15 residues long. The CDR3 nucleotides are TGTGCCAGCAGCTCTATCAGGGCGGATAATTCACCCCTCCACTTT. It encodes CASSSIRADNSPLHF.

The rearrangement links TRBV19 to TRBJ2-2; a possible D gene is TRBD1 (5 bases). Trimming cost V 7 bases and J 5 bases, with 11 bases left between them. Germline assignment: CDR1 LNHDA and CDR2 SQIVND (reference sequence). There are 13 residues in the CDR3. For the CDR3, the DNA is TGTGCCAGTATTCTTAAGGGGACCGGGGAGCTGTTTTTT. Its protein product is CASILKGTGELFF.

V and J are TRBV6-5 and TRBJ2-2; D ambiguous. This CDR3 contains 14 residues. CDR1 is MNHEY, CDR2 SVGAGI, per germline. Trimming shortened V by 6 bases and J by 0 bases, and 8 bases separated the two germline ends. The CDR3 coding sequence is TGTGCCAGCAGCCCCATTGCGAACACCGGGGAGCTGTTTTTT. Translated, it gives CASSPIANTGELFF.

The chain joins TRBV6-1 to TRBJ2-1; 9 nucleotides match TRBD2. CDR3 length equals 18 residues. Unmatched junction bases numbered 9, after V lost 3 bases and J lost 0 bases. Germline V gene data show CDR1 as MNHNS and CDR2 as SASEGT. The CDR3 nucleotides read TGTGCCAGCAGTGATTCCCTAGCGGGGCCCCTCTCCTACAATGAGCAGTTCTTC. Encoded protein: CASSDSLAGPLSYNEQFF.

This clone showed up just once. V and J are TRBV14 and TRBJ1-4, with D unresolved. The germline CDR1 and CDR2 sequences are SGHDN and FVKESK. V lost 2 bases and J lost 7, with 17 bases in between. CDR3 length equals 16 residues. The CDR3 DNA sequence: TGTGCCAGCAGCCAATTAGCTGCGGGTGCGGGTGAAAAACTGTTTTTT. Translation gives CASSQLAAGAGEKLFF.

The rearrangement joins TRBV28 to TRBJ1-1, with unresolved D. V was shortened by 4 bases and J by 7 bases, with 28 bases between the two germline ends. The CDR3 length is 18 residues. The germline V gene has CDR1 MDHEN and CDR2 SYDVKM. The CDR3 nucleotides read TGTGCCAGCAGTTCTGTTCCCGTGATTATCAGCCAAAGATATGAAGCTTTCTTT. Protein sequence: CASSSVPVIISQRYEAFF. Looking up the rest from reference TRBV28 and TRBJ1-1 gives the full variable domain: DVKVTQSSRYLVKRTGEKVFLECVQDMDHENMFWYRQDPGLGLRLIYFSYDVKMKEKGDIPEGYSVSREKKERFSLILESASTNQTSMYLCASSSVPVIISQRYEAFFGQGTRLTVV.

Written as DNA, the CDR3 is TGTGCCAGCAGTCCCATGGTGTATGGGAGGGCTGCAAACATTCAGTACTTC. It codes for CASSPMVYGRAANIQYF. The chain joins TRBV27 to TRBJ2-4, with 7 positions matching TRBD2. V was pared by 5 bases and J by 6 bases, with 16 bases of the junction left unmatched. The CDR3 loop spans 17 amino acids. The germline CDR1 and CDR2 sequences are MNHEY and SMNVEV (reference sequence).

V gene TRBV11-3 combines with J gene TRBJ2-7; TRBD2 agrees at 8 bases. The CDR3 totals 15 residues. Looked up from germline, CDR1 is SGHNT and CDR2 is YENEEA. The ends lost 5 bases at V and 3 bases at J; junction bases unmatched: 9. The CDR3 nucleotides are TGTGCCAGCAGCGAACGAGCGGGAGAAAACTACGAGCAGTACTTC. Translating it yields CASSERAGENYEQYF.

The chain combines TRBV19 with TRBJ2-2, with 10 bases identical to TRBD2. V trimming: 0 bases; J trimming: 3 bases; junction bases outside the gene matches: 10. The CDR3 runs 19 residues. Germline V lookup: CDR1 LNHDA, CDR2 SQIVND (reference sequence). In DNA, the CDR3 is TGTGCCAGTAGTATAGATGCCCCCAGCGGGAGGGCCGACACCGGGGAGCTGTTTTTT. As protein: CASSIDAPSGRADTGELFF.

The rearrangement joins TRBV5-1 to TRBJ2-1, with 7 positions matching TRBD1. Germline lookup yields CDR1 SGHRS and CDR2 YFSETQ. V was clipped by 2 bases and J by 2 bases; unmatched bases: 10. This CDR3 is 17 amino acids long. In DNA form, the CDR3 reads TGCGCCAGCAGCTTCAGGGGGAAAAGCTCTACCTACAATGAGCAGTTCTTC. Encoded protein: CASSFRGKSSTYNEQFF.

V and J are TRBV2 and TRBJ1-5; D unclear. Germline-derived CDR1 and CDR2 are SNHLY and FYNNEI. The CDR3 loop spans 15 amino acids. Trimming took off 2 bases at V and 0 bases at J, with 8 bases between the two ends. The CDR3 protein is CASSEPIYSNQPQHF. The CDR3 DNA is TGTGCCAGCAGTGAACCGATCTATAGCAATCAGCCCCAGCATTTT.

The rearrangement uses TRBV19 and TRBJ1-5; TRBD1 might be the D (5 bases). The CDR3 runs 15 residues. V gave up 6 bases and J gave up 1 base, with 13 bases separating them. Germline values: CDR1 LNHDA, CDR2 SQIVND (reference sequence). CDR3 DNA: TGTGCCAGTAGAAGAACAGGAGAAAGCAATCAGCCCCAGCATTTT. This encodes CASRRTGESNQPQHF.

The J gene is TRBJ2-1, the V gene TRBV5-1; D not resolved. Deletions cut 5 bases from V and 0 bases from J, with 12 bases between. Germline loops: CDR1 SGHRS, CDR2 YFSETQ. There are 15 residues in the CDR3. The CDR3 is CASRRAGASYNEQFF. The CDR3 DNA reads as TGCGCCAGCAGAAGGGCAGGAGCCTCCTACAATGAGCAGTTCTTC.

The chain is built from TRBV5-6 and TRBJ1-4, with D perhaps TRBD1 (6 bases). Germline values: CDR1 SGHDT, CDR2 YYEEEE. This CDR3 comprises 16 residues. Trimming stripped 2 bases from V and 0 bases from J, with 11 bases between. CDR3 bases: TGTGCCAGCAGCTTCGGACAGCTAACAACTAATGAAAAACTGTTTTTT. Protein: CASSFGQLTTNEKLFF.